Listed here are 5 T cell receptor beta chains from one sample, sequenced in a study of Graves' ophthalmopathy and Graves' hyperthyroidism listed by TCRdb under 2018. The sequencing machine was an Illumina HiSeq 2000. For repertoire sequencing, the TCR beta CDR3 regions were amplified from RNA transcripts. A first-round RT-PCR used HTBI primers with the Qiagen OneStep RT-PCR kit, followed by a second-round multiplex PCR, size selection and purification. The public reads were reprocessed in TCRdb via fastp at Q25 and MiXCR, keeping in-frame beta chains. CDR3 protein sequences are deduplicated, and each keeps its most common genes and DNA. For this sample the table gives over a million distinct CDR3 sequences, of which less than 45% were detected only once. The ten largest make up around 10% of the sample. The sample taken for sequencing was peripheral blood or thyroid tissue (not recorded which). These receptor sequences come from an adult man with Graves' hyperthyroidism.

This clonotype was found once. The rearrangement uses TRBV10-1 and TRBJ1-1, with D tentatively TRBD1 (6 bases). Germline V lookup: CDR1 WNHNN, CDR2 SYGVQD (reference sequence). CDR3 length: 15 amino acids. Trimming stripped 6 bases from V and 4 bases from J, with 18 bases between. As DNA, the CDR3 is TGCGCCAGCAGCCTTACTCCTACAGGGTTCACTGAAGCTTTCTTT. It codes for CASSLTPTGFTEAFF.

The rearrangement uses TRBV10-3 and TRBJ1-3, with a possible D match to TRBD1 (6 bases). Looked up from germline, CDR1 is ENHRY and CDR2 is SYGVKD. CDR3 length: 15 residues. V lost 3 bases to trimming and J lost 1 base, with 10 bases between them. This CDR3 reads CAISDEDRSGNTIYF. For the CDR3, the DNA is TGTGCCATCAGTGATGAAGACAGGTCTGGAAACACCATATATTTT.

This clonotype was detected many times. The chain is built from TRBV7-9 and TRBJ2-5; 10 nucleotides line up with TRBD2. Germline loops: CDR1 SEHNR, CDR2 FQNEAQ (reference sequence). V dropped 5 bases and J dropped 2; count of bases not matched to a gene: 8. The CDR3 extends over 16 amino acids. The CDR3 sequence: CASSVSLAGSQETQYF. The CDR3 DNA follows: TGTGCCAGCAGCGTCTCACTAGCGGGGAGTCAAGAGACCCAGTACTTC.

This clonotype was counted ten times or more. The DNA of the CDR3 is TGCAGCGTTGGTATAGGTAGCGGGAGGTCGGTGCAGTACTTC. Translation gives CSVGIGSGRSVQYF. V gene TRBV29-1 combines with J gene TRBJ2-7; the match to TRBD2 covers 10 bases. CDR3 size: 14 residues. V was pared by 4 bases and J by 9 bases, with 12 bases of the junction left unmatched. In germline, CDR1 is SQVTM, CDR2 ANQGSEA.

Points on this clonotype: The CDR3 does not end in the conserved phenylalanine or tryptophan, so this is likely a read error. Because the CDR3's place on the DNA is in doubt, the DNA is left out and the CDR3 is given as listed by TCRdb. The rearrangement joins TRBV5-1 to TRBJ2-7; the D segment call TRBD1 is taken from the table without a DNA check. The CDR3 spans 11 amino acids, including both terminal residues. Germline CDR1 and CDR2: SGHRS and YFSETQ. CDR3 sequence: CASSLGAGVTY.